The 14 T cell receptor beta chains presented below share a single source sample, sequenced in a study of cytomegalovirus exposure and HLA in healthy donors. Sequenced by immunoSEQ multiplex PCR; TCRdb stores in-frame clones only, minus some. This table has 160,000 or so clones, about 86% appearing once. The source material was PBMCs. All receptors come from a woman in her twenties or thirties in good health and CMV-seronegative.

This clone was seen once. The chain links TRBV27 to TRBJ2-7, with 7 bases that match TRBD2. The CDR3 spans 13 residues. The germline gives CDR1 MNHEY, CDR2 SMNVEV (reference sequence). With V trimmed by 6 bases and J by 1 base, 3 bases remained unmatched. The CDR3 region has the DNA TGTGCCAGCAGATCTAGCGGTTCCTACGAGCAGTACTTC. Translated, it gives CASRSSGSYEQYF.

The genes are TRBV6-7 and TRBJ1-2; D is unclear. TRBV6-7 is annotated as an ORF whose role is uncertain. The V end was cut by 8 bases, the J end by 2 bases, with 12 bases between. The CDR3 extends over 13 amino acids. The CDR3 sequence: CASGNGENYGYTF. The CDR3 region has the DNA TGTGCCAGCGGTAACGGGGAGAACTATGGCTACACCTTC.

This rearrangement joins TRBV10-3 to TRBJ1-2, with TRBD1 matching over 7 bases. V shed 10 bases and J 2 bases; nucleotides not matched to a gene: 13. Germline CDR1 ENHRY, CDR2 SYGVKD. This CDR3 has 15 amino acids. The CDR3 loop reads CATTWDSKTNYGYTF. CDR3 bases: TGTGCCACCACTTGGGACAGTAAAACGAACTATGGCTACACCTTC.

The chain employs TRBV2 and TRBJ1-2, with 8 bases identical to TRBD1. Germline V lookup: CDR1 SNHLY, CDR2 FYNNEI. This CDR3 is built from 13 residues. Trimming at V came to 6 bases and at J to 4 bases, leaving 4 bases not matched to a gene. CDR3 residues: CASSPTGGYGYTF. The CDR3 region has the DNA TGTGCCAGCAGCCCCACAGGGGGCTATGGCTACACCTTC.

The chain employs TRBV5-1 and TRBJ1-2; TRBD1 agrees at 7 bases. After removal of 8 bases from V and 3 bases from J, the junction contained 10 bases not matched to a gene. There are 14 residues in the CDR3. Germline lookup yields CDR1 SGHRS and CDR2 YFSETQ. The CDR3 here is CASKPQGTHYGYTF. The CDR3 coding sequence is TGCGCCAGTAAACCACAGGGGACGCACTATGGCTACACCTTC.

V gene TRBV6-6 combines with J gene TRBJ1-2, with 7 bases that match TRBD1. The V gene end was trimmed by 4 bases and the J gene end by 6 bases; junction bases not matched to a gene: 8. Germline CDR1 and CDR2: MNHNY and SVGAGI (reference sequence). The CDR3 contains 14 residues. CDR3 protein: CASSSIDRVHGYTF. The CDR3 nucleotides are TGTGCCAGCAGTTCCATCGACAGGGTCCATGGCTACACCTTC.

In its sample, this clone was seen once. V and J are TRBV7-7 and TRBJ1-5; D uncertain. The germline gives CDR1 SSHAT, CDR2 FNYEAQ (reference sequence). Between the trimmed V and J ends, which lost 9 bases and 2 bases, there was a span of 17 bases. The CDR3 contains 15 residues. DNA for the CDR3: TGTGCCAGAGGCGGACCGAGGGAGCGCAATCAGCCCCAGCATTTT. Translating gives CARGGPRERNQPQHF.

Remarks on this clone: At one end, the junction sequence differs from germline, possibly due to a read error. The chain has TRBV10-1 and TRBJ1-1; unclear D gene. The CDR3 length is 12 residues. The germline CDR1 and CDR2 sequences are WNHNN and SYGVQD (reference sequence). The CDR3 nucleotides read TGCGCCAGCAGTGCGGGGAACGCTGAAGCTTTCTTT. It is translated as CASSAGNAEAFF.

The chain couples TRBV7-6 to TRBJ1-2; tentatively, D is TRBD1 (6 bases). Germline assignment: CDR1 SGHVS and CDR2 FNYEAQ. The V and J ends lost 3 bases and 6 bases respectively, with 17 bases between them. CDR3 length equals 15 residues. CDR3 in DNA: TGTGCCAGCAGCTTGGGTGCCGTAGGGGGGGATGGCTACACCTTC. Amino acids: CASSLGAVGGDGYTF. The whole variable domain, filled in from reference TRBV7-6 and TRBJ1-2, reads GAGVSQSPRYKVTKRGQDVALRCDPISGHVSLYWYRQALGQGPEFLTYFNYEAQQDKSGLPNDRFSAERPEGSISTLTIQRTEQRDSAMYRCASSLGAVGGDGYTFGSGTRLTVV.

The rearrangement uses TRBV7-8 and TRBJ2-2; D perhaps matches TRBD2 (6 bases). The CDR3 totals 16 residues. From germline, CDR1 is SGHVS and CDR2 FQNEAQ. V dropped 3 bases and J dropped 4 bases, with 15 bases sitting between them. Here the CDR3 DNA reads TGTGCCAGCAGCTTTTTTTTGAGCGGGCCCACCGGGGAGCTGTTTTTT. This gives the protein CASSFFLSGPTGELFF.

The chain employs TRBV5-6 and TRBJ1-2; tentative D call: TRBD1 (6 bases). The CDR3 is made up of 15 amino acids. V lost 2 bases to trimming and J lost 3 bases, with 14 bases between them. CDR1 is SGHDT, CDR2 YYEEEE, per germline. The CDR3 region has the DNA TGTGCCAGCAGCTTAAGGTTGACAGGCTACTATGGCTACACCTTC. This encodes CASSLRLTGYYGYTF. Using reference TRBV5-6 and TRBJ1-2 for the parts outside the CDR3, the full variable domain is DAGVTQSPTHLIKTRGQQVTLRCSPKSGHDTVSWYQQALGQGPQFIFQYYEEEERQRGNFPDRFSGHQFPNYSSELNVNALLLGDSALYLCASSLRLTGYYGYTFGSGTRLTVV.

V and J are TRBV29-1 and TRBJ2-7; the match to TRBD1 covers 10 bases. Germline CDR1 SQVTM, CDR2 ANQGSEA. V dropped 7 bases and J dropped 5; count of bases not matched to a gene: 8. The CDR3 totals 13 residues. Here the CDR3 reads CSGWGTGENEQYF. The CDR3 DNA reads as TGCAGCGGTTGGGGGACAGGGGAAAACGAGCAGTACTTC.

Only a few counts were recorded for this clone. In nucleotides, the CDR3 is TGTGCCATCACCGTGGACAGGAACACTGAAGCTTTCTTT. It encodes CAITVDRNTEAFF. The V and J genes are TRBV10-3 and TRBJ1-1; D might be TRBD1 (6 bases). Germline values: CDR1 ENHRY, CDR2 SYGVKD. With 7 bases removed from V and 1 base from J, the gap between germline ends came to 10 bases. The CDR3 runs to 13 residues.

There are a few counts of this clone. The rearrangement uses TRBV27 and TRBJ2-7; 9 bases line up with TRBD1. V trimming: 6 bases; J trimming: 3 bases; junction bases outside the gene matches: 15. Germline CDR1 and CDR2: MNHEY and SMNVEV (reference sequence). This CDR3 is built from 17 residues. The CDR3 spells CASRLIAAGTGNYEQYF. The CDR3 region has the DNA TGTGCCAGCAGACTTATTGCCGCCGGGACAGGGAACTACGAGCAGTACTTC.